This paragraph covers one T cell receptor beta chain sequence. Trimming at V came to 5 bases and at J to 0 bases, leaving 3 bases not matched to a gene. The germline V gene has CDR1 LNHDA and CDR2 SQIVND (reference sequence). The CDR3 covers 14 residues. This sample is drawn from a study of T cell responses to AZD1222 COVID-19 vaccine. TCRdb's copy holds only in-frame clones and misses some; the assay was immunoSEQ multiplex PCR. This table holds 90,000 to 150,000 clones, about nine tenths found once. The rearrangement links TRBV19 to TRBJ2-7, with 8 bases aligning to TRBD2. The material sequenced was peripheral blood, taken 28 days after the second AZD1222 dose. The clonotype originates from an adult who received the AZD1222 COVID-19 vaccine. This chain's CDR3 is CASSPGGHSYEQYF. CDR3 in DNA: TGTGCCAGTAGTCCGGGGGGGCACTCCTACGAGCAGTACTTC.